This entry is about one T cell receptor (beta chain). What antigen it recognizes has not been identified. Base qualities are not at hand, and no much larger clone is one base apart. These data are taken from a study of T cell changes during pregnancy in multiple sclerosis (dated 2019 in TCRdb). About the investigation overall: The study looked at changes in the T cell repertoire across pregnancy in women with multiple sclerosis.

The CDR1 and CDR2 encoded by the germline V gene are MGHDK and SYGVNS. From the cysteine through the phenylalanine, the CDR3 covers 11 amino acids. The retained sequence is limited to the CDR3, 33 bases, with the frame set at the first base. Trimming at the junction amounts to 7 bases on V and 8 bases on J, and the germline ends lie 11 bases apart. Receptors were amplified or captured by the immunoSEQ multiplex PCR assay. Entries here come from immuneACCESS through TCRdb and include only in-frame sequences with V and J called. Some clones fail to appear in such tables; in the studies checked, an unresolved V gene covers under half of the shortfall, and the cause of the remainder is unknown. The sample data list 65,000 to 75,000 clones, and roughly 90% of these were observed just once. The ten most abundant clones make up roughly 3.3% of the sample.

The receptor was isolated from a female donor in good health, enrolled as a control in a pregnancy study. Sample: peripheral blood, taken after pregnancy. Here the chain combines TRBV25-1 and TRBJ1-2, with TRBD1 as a weak D call on 5 bases. The nucleotides read TGTGCCAGCAAATCAGGGAACGGCTACACCTTC. Its translation reads: CASKSGNGYTF.